The clone carrying this T cell receptor beta chain was picked up a small number of times. Antigen unknown. The sample's time point: patch test 1, 2 weeks after DPC sensitization. The treatment: therapeutic diphenylcyclopropenone sensitization with weekly scalp DPC. Non-pregnant alopecia patients aged 18 to 70, suitable for DPC therapy. This record comes from a study of human T cells and chemical hapten exposure. Trimming took off 2 bases at V and 0 bases at J, with 11 bases between the two ends. This CDR3 has 16 residues. Germline assignment: CDR1 KGHSH and CDR2 LQKENI. General study points: Patch test score was positively correlated with the counts of PT1 expanded TCRs.

TCRdb re-called the RACE reads with MiXCR, one entry per CDR3 protein. Of 150,000 to 200,000 distinct CDR3 sequences detected, 13% to 15% appear once; the ten largest clones hold 1.5% to 2%. This clonotype was sampled from a woman aged 25 to 39 with alopecia areata. Some clones in this sample may be carry-over from other donors' samples. This chain connects TRBV18 to TRBJ1-3; no clear D gene. Sequencing was performed on whole blood, taken in connection with sensitization to the hapten diphenylcyclopropenone (DPC). CDR3 DNA sequence: TGTGCCAGCTCACCAGCAGCCTTAAGCTCTGGAAACACCATATATTTT. The encoded protein is CASSPAALSSGNTIYF.